Presented here are 5 T cell receptor beta chains from one specimen sequenced in a study of CD8 T cells in Susac syndrome. Random hexamers were used to reverse transcribe 0.5 to 1 ug of RNA. MiXCR was run by TCRdb on the immunoSEQ multiplex PCR reads, yielding one entry per CDR3 protein. This sample has roughly 100,000 distinct CDR3 sequences, with approximately 96% found just once. Sample: CD8+ T cells from PBMCs. Every receptor here comes from a human donor with Susac syndrome.

The chain is built from TRBV19 and TRBJ1-1; tentative D call: TRBD1 (5 bases). The CDR3 spans 14 residues. CDR1 and CDR2 from the germline V gene are LNHDA and SQIVND (reference sequence). Trimming removed 11 bases from V and 1 base from J, with 17 bases in between. CDR3 sequence reads: CAATTGPQNTEAFF. CDR3 DNA: TGTGCCGCTACCACGGGGCCCCAGAACACTGAAGCTTTCTTT.

The sample holds one count of this clonotype. This chain uses TRBV2 with TRBJ1-6; D is unresolved. The CDR3 length is 17 residues. The V gene's germline CDR1 is SNHLY and CDR2 FYNNEI. V gave up 7 bases and J gave up 7 bases, with 23 bases separating them. DNA of the CDR3: TGTGCCAGCACCTCCCCGTACATGAAGGAGCGGAATTCACCCCTCCACTTT. It encodes CASTSPYMKERNSPLHF.

The chain uses TRBV5-1 and TRBJ1-3; 9 positions match TRBD1. This CDR3 is built from 17 residues. Germline V gene data show CDR1 as SGHRS and CDR2 as YFSETQ. V lost 0 bases and J lost 0; bases outside the gene matches: 4. This chain's CDR3 is CASSLDWGQGSGNTIYF. CDR3 DNA: TGCGCCAGCAGCTTGGATTGGGGACAGGGCTCTGGAAACACCATATATTTT. Supplemented by reference TRBV5-1 and TRBJ1-3, the full variable domain reads KAGVTQTPRYLIKTRGQQVTLSCSPISGHRSVSWYQQTPGQGLQFLFEYFSETQRNKGNFPGRFSGRQFSNSRSEMNVSTLELGDSALYLCASSLDWGQGSGNTIYFGEGSWLTVV.

The rearrangement links TRBV20-1 to TRBJ1-5; 9 bases are shared with TRBD1. This CDR3 has 14 residues. The V gene's germline CDR1 is DFQATT and CDR2 SNEGSKA (reference sequence). Trimming cost V 5 bases and J 6 bases; bases outside gene matches: 8. The CDR3 reads CSAGHRGRVQPQHF. The CDR3 nucleotides are TGCAGTGCTGGGCACAGGGGGCGGGTTCAGCCCCAGCATTTT.

DNA for the CDR3: TGCGCCAGCAGCCGGGGGAGTAACTATGGCTACACCTTC. Amino acids: CASSRGSNYGYTF. The chain employs TRBV5-1 and TRBJ1-2; possibly TRBD1 for D (5 bases). This CDR3 comprises 13 residues. V was shortened by 4 bases and J by 1 base, with 8 bases between the two germline ends. Germline V gene sequence: CDR1 SGHRS, CDR2 YFSETQ. Together with reference TRBV5-1 and TRBJ1-2, the CDR3 gives the full variable domain: KAGVTQTPRYLIKTRGQQVTLSCSPISGHRSVSWYQQTPGQGLQFLFEYFSETQRNKGNFPGRFSGRQFSNSRSEMNVSTLELGDSALYLCASSRGSNYGYTFGSGTRLTVV.